What follows describes a single T cell receptor (beta chain). The data were taken from a study of blood T cell repertoires in COVID-19. On the study more broadly: The United States, Italy and Spain supplied acute and convalescent COVID-19 samples.

V was pared by 5 bases and J by 6 bases, with 10 bases between. Germline loops: CDR1 LNHNV, CDR2 YYDKDF (reference sequence). The CDR3 is 13 residues long. In the source study's methods: Counts of nucleated cells, estimated from reference gene primer amplification, were obtained. TCRdb's copy holds only in-frame clones and misses some; the assay was immunoSEQ multiplex PCR. The V and J calls and clone size were taken over from that table, and D and trimming were inferred from the DNA. The sample shows roughly 44,000 clones, over 85% of them seen only once. The genes are TRBV15 and TRBJ1-4; D not resolved. Sequences were obtained from peripheral blood. This clonotype originated in a man aged 80 or over with acute or convalescent COVID-19. CDR3 in amino acids: CATSSWGDEKLFF. Written as DNA, the CDR3 is TGTGCCACCAGCTCATGGGGAGATGAAAAACTGTTTTTT. The full variable domain, with the rest looked up from reference TRBV15 and TRBJ1-4, is DAMVIQNPRYQVTQFGKPVTLSCSQTLNHNVMYWYQQKSSQAPKLLFHYYDKDFNNEADTPDNFQSRRPNTSFCFLDIRSPGLGDTAMYLCATSSWGDEKLFFGSGTQLSVL.